Each of the 19 T cell receptor beta chains below was sequenced from the same sample in a study of beta chain features in type 1 diabetes. The entirety of the isolated RNA underwent reverse transcription, so expressed TCRB transcripts were sequenced. Libraries were prepared by immunoSEQ multiplex PCR; TCRdb keeps only in-frame clonotypes and omits some of them. The sample has 350,000 to 450,000 clones, approximately 15% seen once; the top ten hold 0.03% to 0.04%. The sequenced sample was naive CD4+ T cells from blood. Receptors were obtained from a young man in good health.

This clone was seen a few times. The J gene is TRBJ2-5, the V gene TRBV2; no definite D call. Trimming left V 3 bases short and J 0 bases short, with 11 bases between. The CDR3 extends over 15 amino acids. Germline V gives CDR1 SNHLY, CDR2 FYNNEI. CDR3 residues: CASSEVGADQETQYF. The CDR3 coding sequence is TGTGCCAGCAGTGAGGTTGGCGCGGACCAAGAGACCCAGTACTTC.

The table lists this clone with a count of one. J is TRBJ2-1 and V is TRBV6-5; 8 bases map to TRBD1. Unmatched junction bases numbered 2, after V lost 4 bases and J lost 0 bases. CDR1 is MNHEY and CDR2 is SVGAGI in the germline V gene. This CDR3 spans 15 amino acids. DNA for the CDR3: TGTGCCAGCAGTTCCACAGGGGGCTCCTACAATGAGCAGTTCTTC. Protein: CASSSTGGSYNEQFF.

J is TRBJ2-7 and V is TRBV9; 10 bases fit TRBD2. The CDR3 spans 15 residues. V was clipped by 2 bases and J by 2 bases; unmatched bases: 4. In germline, CDR1 is SGDLS, CDR2 YYNGEE. The CDR3 sequence is CASSVEAGGPYEQYF. As DNA, the CDR3 is TGTGCCAGCAGCGTGGAAGCGGGGGGGCCCTACGAGCAGTACTTC.

V and J are TRBV7-2 and TRBJ2-5, with TRBD2 matching over 8 bases. Germline CDR1 SGHTA, CDR2 FQGNSA. The V and J ends lost 7 bases and 1 base, in that order; junction bases with no gene match: 5. This CDR3 is 14 amino acids long. The CDR3 bases are TGTGCCAGCACCCTTAGCGGGGTCCAAGAGACCCAGTACTTC. It encodes CASTLSGVQETQYF.

The rearrangement links TRBV9 to TRBJ1-4; no clear D. The CDR3 sequence is 15 residues long. The germline V gene encodes CDR1 SGDLS and CDR2 YYNGEE. Trimming took off 1 base at V and 3 bases at J, with 10 bases between the two ends. The CDR3 sequence is CASSVFPGANEKLFF. Written as DNA, the CDR3 is TGTGCCAGCAGCGTATTCCCAGGAGCTAATGAAAAACTGTTTTTT.

J is TRBJ2-5 and V is TRBV6-1; either TRBD1 or TRBD2 may fit D (5 bases each). V was trimmed by 2 bases and J by 9 bases, leaving 16 bases between them. This CDR3 is 14 amino acids long. Germline V gene lookup returns CDR1 MNHNS and CDR2 SASEGT. This chain's CDR3 is CASSERGREWPQYF. DNA for the CDR3: TGTGCCAGCAGTGAAAGGGGCAGGGAGTGGCCCCAGTACTTC.

The chain couples TRBV4-3 to TRBJ2-7, with a possible D match to TRBD1 (6 bases). V lost 4 bases, J lost 6 bases, and 16 bases lay in between. This CDR3 has 14 residues. Germline assignment: CDR1 LGHNA and CDR2 YSLEER. The CDR3 loop reads CASSPNLGQPEQYF. The CDR3 bases are TGCGCCAGCAGCCCTAACCTAGGACAGCCCGAGCAGTACTTC.

The V call is TRBV23-1, the J call TRBJ2-2; no reliable D call. Being an ORF, TRBV23-1 has a function that is uncertain. The CDR3 consists of 13 residues. Trimming removed 4 bases from V and 4 bases from J, with 7 bases in between. CDR3 coding DNA: TGCGCCAGCAGTCCCCCGGCCACCGGGGAGCTGTTTTTT. It specifies CASSPPATGELFF.

This chain links TRBV7-2 with TRBJ2-7, with 8 bases identical to TRBD2. The CDR3 totals 14 residues. Germline CDR1 SGHTA, CDR2 FQGNSA. With V trimmed by 6 bases and J by 7 bases, 11 bases remained unmatched. The CDR3 sequence: CASRQRGPPGEQYF. In DNA form, the CDR3 reads TGTGCCAGCAGGCAGCGGGGGCCTCCCGGGGAGCAGTACTTC.

The chain employs TRBV29-1 and TRBJ2-5; D call uncertain. The germline V gene has CDR1 SQVTM and CDR2 ANQGSEA. V gave up 7 bases and J gave up 5 bases, with 11 bases separating them. This CDR3 comprises 11 residues. CDR3: CSGDRAETQYF. CDR3 in DNA: TGCAGCGGGGATAGGGCGGAGACCCAGTACTTC.

The CDR3: CASSSLAGSSTDTQYF. The CDR3 DNA follows: TGTGCCAGCTCATCACTAGCGGGATCTAGCACAGATACGCAGTATTTT. The V gene is TRBV18, the J gene TRBJ2-3, with TRBD2 matching 10 bases. The CDR3 is 16 residues long. Per the germline V gene, CDR1 is KGHSH and CDR2 is LQKENI. V dropped 5 bases and J dropped 0; count of bases not matched to a gene: 5.

The V call is TRBV7-6, the J call TRBJ2-3; D gene ambiguous. Germline loops: CDR1 SGHVS, CDR2 FNYEAQ. The CDR3 is 17 residues long. V shed 2 bases and J shed 2 bases, with 17 bases lying between them. This CDR3 reads CASSLRIDTWDTDTQYF. The CDR3 nucleotides read TGTGCCAGCAGCTTACGAATCGACACTTGGGACACAGATACGCAGTATTTT.

As to this clone: This CDR3 is also generated by other DNA sequences in the sample. The V and J genes are TRBV5-1 and TRBJ2-5; D call uncertain. Germline lookup yields CDR1 SGHRS and CDR2 YFSETQ. The CDR3 is 12 amino acids. Trimming removed 1 base from V and 1 base from J, with 2 bases in between. The CDR3 DNA follows: TGCGCCAGCAGCTTGACCCAAGAGACCCAGTACTTC. Translated: CASSLTQETQYF.

This clone was observed a few times. V gene TRBV12-5 combines with J gene TRBJ2-2; D may be TRBD1 (5 bases). V dropped 8 bases and J dropped 1 base, with 8 bases sitting between them. Germline V gene lookup returns CDR1 LGHNT and CDR2 FRNRAP. The CDR3 consists of 13 residues. CDR3 amino acids: CASMTENTGELFF. DNA for the CDR3: TGTGCTAGTATGACAGAGAACACCGGGGAGCTGTTTTTT.

This clone was seen a handful of times. The chain uses TRBV30 and TRBJ1-1; 11 positions match TRBD1. This CDR3 region has 13 residues. V trimming: 1 base; J trimming: 8 bases; junction bases outside the gene matches: 3. Per germline, CDR1 GTSNPN and CDR2 SVGIG (reference sequence). CDR3 bases: TGTGCCTGGAGTGAGGACAGGGGGCGGGAAGCTTTCTTT. It yields the protein CAWSEDRGREAFF.

This clone appeared a few times. V and J are TRBV4-2 and TRBJ2-5, with D unclear. The CDR3 extends over 14 amino acids. Trimming stripped 4 bases from V and 3 bases from J, with 12 bases between. Per the germline V gene, CDR1 is LGHNA and CDR2 is YNFKEQ. The CDR3 nucleotides are TGTGCCAGCAGCCGGGCCGGAGTGAAAGAGACCCAGTACTTC. Residues: CASSRAGVKETQYF.

The chain couples TRBV30 to TRBJ1-4; D is undetermined. Trimming shortened V by 3 bases and J by 3 bases, and 5 bases separated the two germline ends. The germline V gene has CDR1 GTSNPN and CDR2 SVGIG (reference sequence). The CDR3 covers 12 residues. In DNA form, the CDR3 reads TGTGCCTGGAGGTACCCTAATGAAAAACTGTTTTTT. Protein sequence: CAWRYPNEKLFF.

The chain combines TRBV7-3 with TRBJ2-3; D is possibly TRBD1 (5 bases). The germline V gene encodes CDR1 SGHTA and CDR2 FQGTGA. V was cut by 2 bases and J by 0 bases, with 6 bases left in between. The CDR3 is 14 amino acids. The chain's CDR3 is CASSLRQSTDTQYF. CDR3 nucleotide sequence: TGTGCCAGCAGCTTACGACAGAGCACAGATACGCAGTATTTT.

This clone was counted a few times. The same CDR3 can be traced to other DNA sequences in this sample. This chain joins TRBV7-3 and TRBJ2-5; D unresolved. The CDR3 is made up of 13 amino acids. Trimming pared 0 bases from V and 2 bases from J, leaving 4 bases between. Germline CDR1 reads SGHTA; CDR2 reads FQGTGA. CDR3 sequence reads: CASSLTVQETQYF. DNA of the CDR3: TGTGCCAGCAGCTTAACCGTGCAAGAGACCCAGTACTTC.